This TCR beta chain is drawn from a study of cytomegalovirus exposure and HLA in healthy donors. Study-level findings and limits: High sensitivity and specificity were reportedly achieved when the classifier diagnosed cytomegalovirus status. First-cohort TCR clusters tended to co-occur in the approximately 120 validation repertoires, a later analysis found.

Sequencing was performed with immunoSEQ multiplex PCR; in TCRdb, only in-frame clones are kept and a portion is missing. The data show 85,000 to 90,000 clones, approximately 96% seen once. Turning to this clone: Its specificity is unknown.

CDR1 is MNHEY, CDR2 SMNVEV, per germline (reference sequence). V gave up 3 bases and J gave up 10 bases; unmatched junction bases: 11. The CDR3 is made up of 15 amino acids. The specimen sequenced was PBMCs. V is TRBV27 and J is TRBJ2-1; TRBD2 aligns across 8 bases. The clonotype comes from a young man in good health and CMV-seronegative. The CDR3 protein is CASSFEVAGPREQFF. CDR3 nucleotide sequence: TGTGCCAGCAGTTTCGAAGTAGCGGGACCCCGGGAGCAGTTCTTC.